Each of the 10 T cell receptor beta chains below was sequenced from the same sample in a study of blood T cell repertoires in COVID-19 (TCRdb year 2020). The protocol used for the library was the immunoSEQ multiplex PCR assay. The table was pulled from immuneACCESS by TCRdb, which kept in-frame rearrangements only. Such tables lose some clones; where checked, under half of the loss comes from unresolved V genes, and the rest has no known cause. This sample gives some 120,000 clones in total; about 88% of them show up just once. The top ten clones comprise roughly 5% of the sample. Sequencing was carried out using peripheral blood. Source of these receptors: a man between 60 and 70 years old with COVID-19, enrolled during active disease.

V usage is TRBV5-6 and J usage is TRBJ1-4, with TRBD1 as a possible D gene (6 bases). Trimming removed 4 bases from V and 6 bases from J, with 16 bases in between. Germline V gives CDR1 SGHDT, CDR2 YYEEEE. This CDR3 is 15 amino acids long. The CDR3 DNA sequence: TGTGCCAGCAGCGTTACAGGGCGGGTAGATGAAAAACTGTTTTTT. Encoded protein: CASSVTGRVDEKLFF.

This chain joins TRBV4-2 and TRBJ1-1; TRBD1 might be the D (6 bases). Germline lookup yields CDR1 LGHNA and CDR2 YNFKEQ. The V and J ends lost 5 bases and 0 bases respectively, with 13 bases between them. The CDR3 has 15 amino acids. The CDR3 sequence is CASSSPDSMNTEAFF. Here the CDR3 DNA reads TGTGCCAGCAGCTCCCCGGACAGCATGAACACTGAAGCTTTCTTT.

The chain's CDR3 is CATSDSRFRSYNEQFF. The CDR3 coding sequence is TGTGCCACCAGTGATTCTAGATTCCGCTCCTACAATGAGCAGTTCTTC. V is TRBV24-1 and J is TRBJ2-1; D not resolved. Trimming removed 2 bases from V and 0 bases from J, with 10 bases in between. There are 16 residues in the CDR3. Germline CDR1 KGHDR, CDR2 SFDVKD.

This clone was counted between two and nine times. The chain is built from TRBV7-8 and TRBJ2-3; 10 bases map to TRBD2. Germline V lookup: CDR1 SGHVS, CDR2 FQNEAQ. The V and J ends lost 1 base and 3 bases, in that order; junction bases with no gene match: 4. This CDR3 region has 16 residues. This CDR3 is CASSLVSGRETDTQYF. The CDR3 DNA is TGTGCCAGCAGCTTAGTGAGCGGGAGGGAGACAGATACGCAGTATTTT.

The chain couples TRBV18 to TRBJ1-4; D unresolved. The V and J ends lost 3 bases and 7 bases respectively, with 18 bases between them. Germline loops: CDR1 KGHSH, CDR2 LQKENI. This CDR3 comprises 16 residues. CDR3 loop: CASSPRDRAGGEKLFF. In DNA, the CDR3 is TGTGCCAGCTCACCTCGTGATAGGGCAGGAGGTGAAAAACTGTTTTTT. Full variable domain (outside the CDR3, taken from reference TRBV18 and TRBJ1-4): NAGVMQNPRHLVRRRGQEARLRCSPMKGHSHVYWYRQLPEEGLKFMVYLQKENIIDESGMPKERFSAEFPKEGPSILRIQQVVRGDSAAYFCASSPRDRAGGEKLFFGSGTQLSVL.

V is TRBV4-1 and J is TRBJ2-2; 8 nucleotides match TRBD1. J lost 7 bases, V lost 1 base, and 14 bases had no gene match. The CDR3 extends over 18 amino acids. In germline, CDR1 is MGHRA, CDR2 YSYEKL. The CDR3 protein is CASSQGLLRGQGDGELFF. In nucleotides, the CDR3 is TGCGCCAGCAGCCAAGGCCTCCTCCGCGGACAGGGCGACGGGGAGCTGTTTTTT.

Points on this clone: Other DNA sequences in the same sample also yield this CDR3. The chain recombines TRBV9 with TRBJ2-3; 12 positions agree with TRBD2. In germline, CDR1 is SGDLS, CDR2 YYNGEE. There are 16 residues in the CDR3. The J segment lost 2 bases and the V segment lost 0 bases, leaving 1 base of the junction unmatched. The CDR3 spells CASSVASGRDTDTQYF. The CDR3 DNA reads as TGTGCCAGCAGCGTAGCTAGCGGGAGGGACACAGATACGCAGTATTTT. The full variable domain, with the rest looked up from reference TRBV9 and TRBJ2-3, is DSGVTQTPKHLITATGQRVTLRCSPRSGDLSVYWYQQSLDQGLQFLIQYYNGEERAKGNILERFSAQQFPDLHSELNLSSLELGDSALYFCASSVASGRDTDTQYFGPGTRLTVL.

The chain employs TRBV7-8 and TRBJ2-1, with 10 bases that match TRBD2. CDR3 length: 15 residues. Germline V gives CDR1 SGHVS, CDR2 FQNEAQ. J lost 7 bases, V lost 5 bases, and 8 bases had no gene match. DNA of the CDR3: TGTGCCAGCAGCCCCCTAGCGGGAGTGGGTAATGAGCAGTTCTTC. This encodes CASSPLAGVGNEQFF.

This chain uses TRBV11-3 with TRBJ2-3; 7 bases are a match to TRBD1. V lost 5 bases to trimming and J lost 6 bases; unmatched junction nucleotides: 14. CDR1 SGHNT and CDR2 YENEEA come from the germline V gene. This CDR3 is 16 amino acids long. In nucleotides, the CDR3 is TGTGCCAGCAGCCGCGACAGGGAAGCAGGTCGCGATACGCAGTATTTT. It yields the protein CASSRDREAGRDTQYF.

V usage is TRBV24-1 and J usage is TRBJ1-2; no clear D. The germline V gene has CDR1 KGHDR and CDR2 SFDVKD. The CDR3 extends over 13 amino acids. Trimming left V 9 bases short and J 0 bases short, with 10 bases between. CDR3 in amino acids: CATQERANYGYTF. Here the CDR3 DNA reads TGTGCCACCCAGGAGAGGGCTAACTATGGCTACACCTTC.